Each of the 28 T cell receptor beta chains below was sequenced from the same sample in a study of blood T cell repertoires in COVID-19. Here immunoSEQ multiplex PCR was the method, and the copy in TCRdb shows in-frame clones only, minus some. The sample lists about 210,000 clones, more than 75% occurring once. The sample was peripheral blood. These receptors all come from a human donor in a cohort sampled during active COVID-19.

The rearrangement joins TRBV4-3 to TRBJ2-2; perhaps TRBD2 as D (5 bases). Per the germline V gene, CDR1 is LGHNA and CDR2 is YSLEER. Trimming took off 0 bases at V and 5 bases at J, with 19 bases between the two ends. CDR3 size: 18 residues. DNA for the CDR3: TGCGCCAGCAGCCAAGAACGTTACGACGGGCCGGGGACCGGGGAGCTGTTTTTT. It translates to CASSQERYDGPGTGELFF.

J is TRBJ1-4 and V is TRBV7-9; D is perhaps TRBD1 (5 bases). Germline V gene lookup returns CDR1 SEHNR and CDR2 FQNEAQ (reference sequence). This CDR3 is built from 16 residues. V was cut by 1 base and J by 7 bases, with 16 bases left in between. CDR3 residues: CASSLGGGEGAEKLFF. Written as DNA, the CDR3 is TGTGCCAGCAGCTTAGGGGGAGGGGAGGGTGCTGAAAAACTGTTTTTT.

The chain couples TRBV3-1 (or the pseudogene TRBV3-2) to TRBJ2-7; 7 bases map to TRBD2. J lost 4 bases, V lost 1 base, and 13 bases had no gene match. From germline, CDR1 is LGHDT and CDR2 YNNKEL (reference sequence). The CDR3 has 17 residues. The CDR3 nucleotides read TGTGCCAGCAGCCAAGTTACTAGCGACGATCCCTTTTACGAGCAGTACTTC. Its protein is CASSQVTSDDPFYEQYF.

V usage is TRBV10-3 and J usage is TRBJ2-7; TRBD2 aligns across 14 bases. The CDR3 spans 18 residues. V shed 0 bases, J shed 4 bases, and the junction held 8 bases outside the gene matches. The germline V gene has CDR1 ENHRY and CDR2 SYGVKD. The CDR3 DNA is TGTGCCATCAGTGAGTCGTGGGGACTAGCGGGAGTATCATACGAGCAGTACTTC. Its translation is CAISESWGLAGVSYEQYF.

V usage is TRBV29-1 and J usage is TRBJ1-2; 7 bases match TRBD1. The CDR3 has 13 amino acids. Germline loops: CDR1 SQVTM, CDR2 ANQGSEA. Losses at the gene ends were 3 bases for V and 7 bases for J; bases not matched to a gene: 8. The CDR3 protein is CSVDPTTGAGYTF. For the CDR3, the DNA is TGCAGCGTTGACCCCACAACAGGGGCTGGCTACACCTTC.

Only one count was recorded for this clone. The genes are TRBV6-2 or TRBV6-3 and TRBJ1-5; the D is unclear. V was cut by 4 bases and J by 6 bases, with 19 bases left in between. Per germline, CDR1 MNHEY and CDR2 SVGEGT. The CDR3 totals 16 residues. CDR3 sequence: CASSFRRESVTQPQHF. DNA for the CDR3: TGTGCCAGCAGTTTTCGACGGGAGTCGGTTACTCAGCCCCAGCATTTT.

The chain employs TRBV7-9 and TRBJ2-7; D perhaps matches TRBD1 (6 bases). CDR3 length: 15 residues. Germline lookup yields CDR1 SEHNR and CDR2 FQNEAQ (reference sequence). The V end was cut by 4 bases, the J end by 3 bases, with 16 bases between. CDR3 region: CASSSPGTKVYEQYF. The DNA for the CDR3 is TGTGCCAGCAGCTCTCCCGGGACAAAAGTCTACGAGCAGTACTTC.

The chain employs TRBV11-3 and TRBJ2-5; D gene ambiguous. Germline V CDR1 and CDR2: SGHNT, YENEEA. The CDR3 contains 13 residues. The V end lost 0 bases, the J end lost 4 bases, and 6 bases lay between the germline ends. CDR3 nucleotide sequence: TGTGCCAGCAGCTTAGAGGCCCGAGAGACCCAGTACTTC. Translating gives CASSLEARETQYF. The full variable domain, its missing parts supplied by reference TRBV11-3 and TRBJ2-5, is EAGVVQSPRYKIIEKKQPVAFWCNPISGHNTLYWYLQNLGQGPELLIRYENEEAVDDSQLPKDRFSAERLKGVDSTLKIQPAELGDSAVYLCASSLEARETQYFGPGTRLLVL.

The gene calls are TRBV7-2 and TRBJ2-1, with D unclear. This CDR3 has 15 residues. V was cut by 1 base and J by 0 bases, with 7 bases left in between. Germline V gene lookup returns CDR1 SGHTA and CDR2 FQGNSA. The CDR3 sequence: CASSLVQPSYNEQFF. CDR3 DNA: TGTGCCAGCAGCTTAGTACAGCCCTCCTACAATGAGCAGTTCTTC.

J is TRBJ1-2 and V is TRBV5-4; no reliable D call. The germline gives CDR1 SGHNT, CDR2 YYREEE (reference sequence). Trimming stripped 0 bases from V and 1 base from J, with 7 bases between. This CDR3 has 14 amino acids. The CDR3 DNA sequence: TGTGCCAGCAGCTTGGCGGGGAATAACTATGGCTACACCTTC. Amino acid sequence: CASSLAGNNYGYTF.

The chain joins TRBV7-2 to TRBJ2-7; 8 bases fit TRBD1. J gave up 1 base and V 4 bases, and 6 bases lay outside the gene matches. This CDR3 is built from 15 residues. The germline gives CDR1 SGHTA, CDR2 FQGNSA. The CDR3 reads CASSSPGTGSYEQYF. CDR3 DNA sequence: TGTGCCAGCAGCTCCCCAGGGACAGGTTCCTACGAGCAGTACTTC.

The rearrangement joins TRBV9 to TRBJ2-2; a possible D gene is TRBD1 (6 bases). V was shortened by 2 bases and J by 5 bases, with 19 bases between the two germline ends. This CDR3 has 17 amino acids. Germline values: CDR1 SGDLS, CDR2 YYNGEE. CDR3 residues: CASSVIHGSGATGELFF. Written as DNA, the CDR3 is TGTGCCAGCAGCGTCATTCACGGGTCAGGGGCTACCGGGGAGCTGTTTTTT.

This clone was seen only a few times. This chain connects TRBV27 to TRBJ2-3, with D perhaps matching TRBD2 (5 bases). CDR1 and CDR2 from the germline V gene are MNHEY and SMNVEV (reference sequence). The CDR3 contains 16 residues. Trimming took 5 bases from V and 2 from J, leaving 17 bases between them. The CDR3 here is CASSPNLRGFTDTQYF. DNA of the CDR3: TGTGCCAGCAGTCCGAATTTACGGGGATTCACAGATACGCAGTATTTT.

This sequence joins TRBV19 and TRBJ2-5; 14 bases are shared with TRBD2. The V gene's germline CDR1 is LNHDA and CDR2 SQIVND (reference sequence). The CDR3 covers 16 residues. Germline trimming cut 5 bases from V and 2 bases from J; bases unmatched to any gene: 4. The CDR3 region is CASSARLAGGQETQYF. Written as DNA, the CDR3 is TGTGCCAGTAGTGCCCGACTAGCGGGGGGGCAAGAGACCCAGTACTTC.

This clone appeared once. The V gene is TRBV13, the J gene TRBJ2-6; D not certain. Trimming took 5 bases from V and 6 from J, leaving 11 bases between them. CDR1 and CDR2 from the germline V gene are PRHDT and FYEKMQ (reference sequence). The CDR3 length is 14 residues. CDR3: CASSLYSAANVLTF. DNA for the CDR3: TGTGCCAGCAGCCTATACTCCGCGGCCAACGTCCTGACTTTC.

The chain joins TRBV30 to TRBJ1-2; 9 nucleotides agree with TRBD1. Trimming took 3 bases from V and 8 from J; bases not matched to a gene: 4. CDR3 length: 12 residues. The V gene's germline CDR1 is GTSNPN and CDR2 SVGIG (reference sequence). The CDR3 nucleotides read TGTGCCTGGAGACAGGGGGCGAGAGGCTACACCTTC. Its translation is CAWRQGARGYTF.

A few counts support this clone. The J gene is TRBJ1-1, the V gene TRBV24-1; D is uncertain. The CDR3 length is 14 residues. Trimming pared 8 bases from V and 2 bases from J, leaving 14 bases between. CDR1 is KGHDR and CDR2 is SFDVKD in the germline V gene. CDR3 loop: CATMPEGVNTEAFF. The CDR3 region has the DNA TGTGCCACCATGCCGGAGGGTGTCAACACTGAAGCTTTCTTT.

The CDR3 loop reads CASSPIYEQYF. CDR3 nucleotide sequence: TGTGCCAGCAGCCCTATCTACGAGCAGTACTTC. The rearrangement joins TRBV7-9 to TRBJ2-7; D remains ambiguous. This CDR3 has 11 residues. Trimming removed 5 bases at V and 3 bases at J, with 5 bases between. CDR1 SEHNR and CDR2 FQNEAQ come from the germline V gene (reference sequence).

This clone has more than one count but fewer than ten. V and J are TRBV9 and TRBJ1-2; D may be TRBD1 (5 bases). Germline V gene sequence: CDR1 SGDLS, CDR2 YYNGEE. V was clipped by 1 base and J by 3 bases, with 7 bases between them. The CDR3 loop spans 13 amino acids. CDR3 in amino acids: CASSVPGDYGYTF. As DNA, the CDR3 is TGTGCCAGCAGCGTACCGGGGGACTATGGCTACACCTTC.

V gene TRBV4-2 combines with J gene TRBJ2-5; weak D call: TRBD2 (5 bases). The CDR3 length is 14 residues. V gave up 9 bases and J gave up 2 bases, with 16 bases separating them. In germline, CDR1 is LGHNA, CDR2 YNFKEQ. Written as DNA, the CDR3 is TGTGCCAGTTCGGTCACCGGAGGTCAAGAGACCCAGTACTTC. Its protein product is CASSVTGGQETQYF.

This clone was seen a few times. An end of the junction does not agree with germline; a read error may underlie this. This chain connects TRBV4-1 to TRBJ2-7; D possibly corresponds to TRBD1 (5 bases). The length of the CDR3 is 15 residues. Germline CDR1 reads MGHRA; CDR2 reads YSYEKL. This CDR3 is CASSHPGQGSHEQYF. CDR3 in DNA: TGCGCCAGCAGCCACCCAGGGCAGGGCTCCCACGAGCAGTACTTC.

The chain uses TRBV7-3 and TRBJ1-2; D call uncertain. Trimming stripped 5 bases from V and 8 bases from J, with 12 bases between. The CDR3 consists of 12 residues. Looked up from germline, CDR1 is SGHTA and CDR2 is FQGTGA. CDR3 protein: CASSPQREGYTF. For the CDR3, the DNA is TGTGCCAGCAGCCCCCAAAGGGAGGGCTACACCTTC.

This clone has just one count. J is TRBJ2-5 and V is TRBV7-2; D possibly corresponds to TRBD1 (5 bases). V was shortened by 4 bases and J by 6 bases, with 21 bases between the two germline ends. Looked up from germline, CDR1 is SGHTA and CDR2 is FQGNSA. The CDR3 has 16 residues. This CDR3 is CASSSEGVGHRKTQYF. The CDR3 DNA is TGTGCCAGCAGCTCCGAAGGCGTAGGACACAGGAAGACCCAGTACTTC. Together with reference TRBV7-2 and TRBJ2-5, the CDR3 gives the full variable domain: GAGVSQSPSNKVTEKGKDVELRCDPISGHTALYWYRQSLGQGLEFLIYFQGNSAPDKSGLPSDRFSAERTGGSVSTLTIQRTQQEDSAVYLCASSSEGVGHRKTQYFGPGTRLLVL.

This chain uses TRBV18 with TRBJ2-7, with 9 positions matching TRBD1. Trimming cost V 2 bases and J 5 bases; bases outside gene matches: 4. The CDR3 length is 14 residues. CDR1 is KGHSH and CDR2 is LQKENI in the germline V gene. The CDR3 nucleotides are TGTGCCAGCTCACCAACACAGGGGGCTAACGAGCAGTACTTC. Amino acid sequence: CASSPTQGANEQYF.

The chain combines TRBV7-2 with TRBJ2-1; 10 nucleotides line up with TRBD2. Germline CDR1 SGHTA, CDR2 FQGNSA. The J segment lost 6 bases and the V segment lost 1 base, leaving 3 bases of the junction unmatched. The CDR3 has 15 residues. The CDR3 is CASSLVASGSNEQFF. CDR3 nucleotides: TGTGCCAGCAGCTTAGTTGCTAGCGGGAGCAATGAGCAGTTCTTC.

The chain joins TRBV9 to TRBJ1-1; possibly TRBD1 for D (5 bases). V lost 0 bases, J lost 3 bases, and 9 bases lay in between. Germline V gives CDR1 SGDLS, CDR2 YYNGEE. The CDR3 has 14 amino acids. The CDR3 DNA follows: TGTGCCAGCAGCGTAGAGTGGGGGGACACTGAAGCTTTCTTT. Translation: CASSVEWGDTEAFF.

The genes are TRBV12-3 or TRBV12-4 and TRBJ2-7; possibly TRBD2 for D (6 bases). V lost 7 bases and J 7 bases, leaving 14 bases between the germline ends. The CDR3 contains 12 residues. This CDR3 reads CASTPGGVEQYF. CDR3 bases: TGTGCCAGCACCCCCGGGGGAGTGGAGCAGTACTTC.

The rearrangement uses TRBV28 and TRBJ1-4; unclear D gene. The CDR3 is 15 residues long. From germline, CDR1 is MDHEN and CDR2 SYDVKM. Trimming pared 5 bases from V and 7 bases from J, leaving 17 bases between. For the CDR3, the DNA is TGTGCCAGCAGTAGCCTCCTCTCCGGAGGTGAAAAACTGTTTTTT. Translation gives CASSSLLSGGEKLFF. Complete variable domain (other parts from reference TRBV28 and TRBJ1-4): DVKVTQSSRYLVKRTGEKVFLECVQDMDHENMFWYRQDPGLGLRLIYFSYDVKMKEKGDIPEGYSVSREKKERFSLILESASTNQTSMYLCASSSLLSGGEKLFFGSGTQLSVL.